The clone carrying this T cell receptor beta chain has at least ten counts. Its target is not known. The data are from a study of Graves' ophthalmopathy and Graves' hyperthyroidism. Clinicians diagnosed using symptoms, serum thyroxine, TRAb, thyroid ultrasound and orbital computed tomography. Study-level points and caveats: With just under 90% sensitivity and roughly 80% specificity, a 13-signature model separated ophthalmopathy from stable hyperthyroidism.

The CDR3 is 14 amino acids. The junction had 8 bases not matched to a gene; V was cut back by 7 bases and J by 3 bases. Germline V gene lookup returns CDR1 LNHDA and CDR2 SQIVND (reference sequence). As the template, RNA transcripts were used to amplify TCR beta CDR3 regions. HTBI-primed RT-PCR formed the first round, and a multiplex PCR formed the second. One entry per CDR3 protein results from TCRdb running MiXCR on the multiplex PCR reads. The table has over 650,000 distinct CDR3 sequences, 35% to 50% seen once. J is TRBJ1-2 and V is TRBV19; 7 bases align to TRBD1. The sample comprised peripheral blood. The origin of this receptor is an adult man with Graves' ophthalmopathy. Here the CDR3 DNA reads TGTGCCAGTATGCTACAGGGGTCTTACTATGGCTACACCTTC. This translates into CASMLQGSYYGYTF. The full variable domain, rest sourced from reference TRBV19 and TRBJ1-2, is DGGITQSPKYLFRKEGQNVTLSCEQNLNHDAMYWYRQDPGQGLRLIYYSQIVNDFQKGDIAEGYSVSREKKESFPLTVTSAQKNPTAFYLCASMLQGSYYGYTFGSGTRLTVV.